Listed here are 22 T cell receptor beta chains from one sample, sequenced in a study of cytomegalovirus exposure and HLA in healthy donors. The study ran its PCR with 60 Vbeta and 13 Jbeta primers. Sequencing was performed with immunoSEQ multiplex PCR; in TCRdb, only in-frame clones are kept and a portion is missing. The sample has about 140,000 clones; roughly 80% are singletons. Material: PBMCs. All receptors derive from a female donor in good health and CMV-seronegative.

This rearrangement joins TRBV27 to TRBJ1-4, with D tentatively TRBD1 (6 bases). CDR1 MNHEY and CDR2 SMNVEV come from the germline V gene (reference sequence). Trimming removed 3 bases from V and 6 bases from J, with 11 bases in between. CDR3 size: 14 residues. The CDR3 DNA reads TGTGCCAGCAGTTTGGCCAGGGGCGATGAAAAACTGTTTTTT. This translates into CASSLARGDEKLFF.

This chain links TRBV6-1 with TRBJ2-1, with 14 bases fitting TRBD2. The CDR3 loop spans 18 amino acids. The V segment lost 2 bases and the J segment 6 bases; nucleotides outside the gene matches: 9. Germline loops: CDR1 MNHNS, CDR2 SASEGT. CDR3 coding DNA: TGTGCCAGCAGTGAAAGACTAGCGGGAGGGATGGGTGGCAATGAGCAGTTCTTC. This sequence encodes CASSERLAGGMGGNEQFF.

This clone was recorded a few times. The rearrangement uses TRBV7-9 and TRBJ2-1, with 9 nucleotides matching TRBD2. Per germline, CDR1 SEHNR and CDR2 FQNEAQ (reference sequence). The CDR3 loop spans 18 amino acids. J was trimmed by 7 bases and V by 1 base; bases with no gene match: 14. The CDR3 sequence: CASSLGVSGSPTDNEQFF. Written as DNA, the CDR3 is TGTGCCAGCAGCTTAGGGGTTAGCGGGAGCCCAACGGATAATGAGCAGTTCTTC.

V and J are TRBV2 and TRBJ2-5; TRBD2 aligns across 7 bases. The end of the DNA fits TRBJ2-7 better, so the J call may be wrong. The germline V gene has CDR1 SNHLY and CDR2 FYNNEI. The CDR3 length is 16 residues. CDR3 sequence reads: CASRTPEGRGSYEQYF. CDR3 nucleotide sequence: TGTGCCAGCAGGACCCCTGAAGGGCGGGGGTCCTACGAGCAGTACTTC.

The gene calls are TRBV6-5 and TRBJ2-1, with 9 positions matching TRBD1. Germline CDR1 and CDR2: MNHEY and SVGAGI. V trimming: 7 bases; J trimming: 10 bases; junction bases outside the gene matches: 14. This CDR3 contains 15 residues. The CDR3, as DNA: TGTGCCAGCACTCCGAACCAGGGACAGGGTGTGGAGCAGTTCTTC. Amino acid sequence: CASTPNQGQGVEQFF.

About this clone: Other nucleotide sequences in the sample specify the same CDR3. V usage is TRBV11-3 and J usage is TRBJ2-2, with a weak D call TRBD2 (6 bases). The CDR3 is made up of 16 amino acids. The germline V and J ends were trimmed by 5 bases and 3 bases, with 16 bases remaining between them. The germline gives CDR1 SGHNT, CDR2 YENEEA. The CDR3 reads CASSPRDSYDTGELFF. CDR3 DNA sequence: TGTGCCAGCAGCCCGCGGGACTCCTATGACACCGGGGAGCTGTTTTTT. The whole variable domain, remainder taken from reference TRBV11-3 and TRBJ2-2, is EAGVVQSPRYKIIEKKQPVAFWCNPISGHNTLYWYLQNLGQGPELLIRYENEEAVDDSQLPKDRFSAERLKGVDSTLKIQPAELGDSAVYLCASSPRDSYDTGELFFGEGSRLTVL.

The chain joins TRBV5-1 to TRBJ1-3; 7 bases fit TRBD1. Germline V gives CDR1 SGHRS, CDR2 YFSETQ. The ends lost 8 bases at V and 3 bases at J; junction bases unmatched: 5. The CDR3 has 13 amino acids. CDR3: CASSGGSGNTIYF. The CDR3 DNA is TGCGCCAGTTCAGGGGGTAGTGGAAACACCATATATTTT.

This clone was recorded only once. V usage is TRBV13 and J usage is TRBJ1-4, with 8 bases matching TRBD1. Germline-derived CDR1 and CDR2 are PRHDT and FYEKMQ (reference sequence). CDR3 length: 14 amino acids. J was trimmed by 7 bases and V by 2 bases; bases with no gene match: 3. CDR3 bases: TGTGCCAGCAGCTTATCCAGGGGGCTTGAAAAACTGTTTTTT. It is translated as CASSLSRGLEKLFF. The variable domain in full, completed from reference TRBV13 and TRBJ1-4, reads AAGVIQSPRHLIKEKRETATLKCYPIPRHDTVYWYQQGPGQDPQFLISFYEKMQSDKGSIPDRFSAQQFSDYHSELNMSSLELGDSALYFCASSLSRGLEKLFFGSGTQLSVL.

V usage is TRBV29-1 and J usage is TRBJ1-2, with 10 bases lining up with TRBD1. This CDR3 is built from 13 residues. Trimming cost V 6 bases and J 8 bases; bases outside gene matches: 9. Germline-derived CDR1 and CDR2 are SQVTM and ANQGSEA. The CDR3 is CSVTTGGSWGYTF. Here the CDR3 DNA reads TGCAGCGTCACGACAGGGGGCTCTTGGGGCTACACCTTC. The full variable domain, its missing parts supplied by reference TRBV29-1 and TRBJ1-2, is SAVISQKPSRDICQRGTSLTIQCQVDSQVTMMFWYRQQPGQSLTLIATANQGSEATYESGFVIDKFPISRPNLTFSTLTVSNMSPEDSSIYLCSVTTGGSWGYTFGSGTRLTVV.

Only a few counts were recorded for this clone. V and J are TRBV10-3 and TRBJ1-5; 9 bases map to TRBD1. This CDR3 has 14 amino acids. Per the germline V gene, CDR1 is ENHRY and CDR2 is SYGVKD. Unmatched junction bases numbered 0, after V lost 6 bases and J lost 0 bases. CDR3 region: CAIRGQGSNQPQHF. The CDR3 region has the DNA TGTGCCATCAGGGGACAGGGTAGCAATCAGCCCCAGCATTTT.

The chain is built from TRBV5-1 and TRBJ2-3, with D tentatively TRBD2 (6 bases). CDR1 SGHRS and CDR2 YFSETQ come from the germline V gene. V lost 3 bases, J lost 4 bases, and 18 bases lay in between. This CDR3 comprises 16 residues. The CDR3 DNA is TGCGCCAGCAGCTGGAGGGTCGGGAGCGCCCCAGATACGCAGTATTTT. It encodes CASSWRVGSAPDTQYF.

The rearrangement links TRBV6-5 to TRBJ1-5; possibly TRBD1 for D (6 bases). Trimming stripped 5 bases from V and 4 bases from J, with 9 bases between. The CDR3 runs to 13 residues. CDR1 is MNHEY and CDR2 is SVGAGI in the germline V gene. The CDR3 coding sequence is TGTGCCAGCAGTAGGACAGCTAATCAGCCCCAGCATTTT. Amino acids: CASSRTANQPQHF.

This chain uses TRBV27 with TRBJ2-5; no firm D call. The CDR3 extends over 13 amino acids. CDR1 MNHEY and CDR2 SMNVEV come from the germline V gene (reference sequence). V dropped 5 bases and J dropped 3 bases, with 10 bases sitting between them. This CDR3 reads CASSNYREETQYF. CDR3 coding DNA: TGTGCCAGCAGTAATTACAGAGAAGAGACCCAGTACTTC.

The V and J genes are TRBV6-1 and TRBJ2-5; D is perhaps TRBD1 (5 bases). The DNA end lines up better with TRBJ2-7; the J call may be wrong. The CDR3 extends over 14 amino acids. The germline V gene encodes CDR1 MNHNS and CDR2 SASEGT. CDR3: CASSEGPGPYEQYF. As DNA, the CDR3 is TGTGCCAGCAGTGAAGGCCCAGGGCCCTACGAGCAGTACTTC.

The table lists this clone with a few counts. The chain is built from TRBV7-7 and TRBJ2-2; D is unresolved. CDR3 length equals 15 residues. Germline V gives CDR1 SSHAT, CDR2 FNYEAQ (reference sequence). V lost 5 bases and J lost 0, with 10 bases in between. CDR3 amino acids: CASSLTSANTGELFF. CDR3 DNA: TGTGCCAGCAGCCTGACATCCGCGAACACCGGGGAGCTGTTTTTT. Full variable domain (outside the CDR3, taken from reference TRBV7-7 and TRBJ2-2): GAGVSQSPRYKVTKRGQDVTLRCDPISSHATLYWYQQALGQGPEFLTYFNYEAQPDKSGLPSDRFSAERPEGSISTLTIQRTEQRDSAMYRCASSLTSANTGELFFGEGSRLTVL.

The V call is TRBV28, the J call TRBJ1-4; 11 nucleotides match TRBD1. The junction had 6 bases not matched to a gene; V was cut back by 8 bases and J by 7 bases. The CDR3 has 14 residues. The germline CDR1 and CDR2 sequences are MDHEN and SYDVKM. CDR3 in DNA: TGTGCCAGCCGACGGACAGGGGGCCGTGAAAAACTGTTTTTT. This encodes CASRRTGGREKLFF.

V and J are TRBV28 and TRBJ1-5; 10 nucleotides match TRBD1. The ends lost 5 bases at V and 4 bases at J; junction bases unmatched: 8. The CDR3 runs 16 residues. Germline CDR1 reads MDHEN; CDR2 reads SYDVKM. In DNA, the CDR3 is TGTGCCAGCAGTCCTCGACAGGGGGCTGGGAATCAGCCCCAGCATTTT. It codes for CASSPRQGAGNQPQHF.

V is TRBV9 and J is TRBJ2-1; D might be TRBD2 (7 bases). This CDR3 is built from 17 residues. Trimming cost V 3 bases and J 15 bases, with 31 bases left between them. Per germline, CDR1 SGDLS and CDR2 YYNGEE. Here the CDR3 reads CASSGPLRGGLAKASFF. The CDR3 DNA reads TGTGCCAGCAGCGGACCCCTTCGCGGGGGCCTGGCCAAGGCGTCGTTCTTC.

CDR3 sequence: CASSYDRSRETQYF. Written as DNA, the CDR3 is TGTGCCAGCAGCTATGACAGGTCCCGTGAGACCCAGTACTTC. V and J are TRBV5-4 and TRBJ2-5, with TRBD1 as a possible D gene (6 bases). The ends were cut back, 3 bases at V and 5 bases at J, with 14 bases in the middle. The length of the CDR3 is 14 residues. Germline loops: CDR1 SGHNT, CDR2 YYREEE (reference sequence). The entire variable domain, with the rest obtained from reference TRBV5-4 and TRBJ2-5, is as follows: ETGVTQSPTHLIKTRGQQVTLRCSSQSGHNTVSWYQQALGQGPQFIFQYYREEENGRGNFPPRFSGLQFPNYSSELNVNALELDDSALYLCASSYDRSRETQYFGPGTRLLVL.

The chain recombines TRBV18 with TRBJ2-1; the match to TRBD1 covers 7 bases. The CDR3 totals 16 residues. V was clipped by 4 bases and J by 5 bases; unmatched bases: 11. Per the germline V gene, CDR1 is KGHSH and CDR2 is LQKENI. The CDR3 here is CASSLYRTGTDNEQFF. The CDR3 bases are TGTGCCAGCTCACTTTATAGGACAGGTACAGACAATGAGCAGTTCTTC.

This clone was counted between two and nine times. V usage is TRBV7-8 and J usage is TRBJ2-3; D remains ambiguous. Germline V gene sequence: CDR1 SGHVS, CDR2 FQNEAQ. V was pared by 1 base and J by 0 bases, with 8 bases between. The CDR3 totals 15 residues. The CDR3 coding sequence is TGTGCCAGCAGCTTAGACACCCAGAGCACAGATACGCAGTATTTT. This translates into CASSLDTQSTDTQYF.

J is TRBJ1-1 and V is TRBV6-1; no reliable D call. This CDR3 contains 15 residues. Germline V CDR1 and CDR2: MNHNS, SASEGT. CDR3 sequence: CSTAVSHSANTEAFF. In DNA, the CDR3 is TGTTCCACCGCGGTGTCACATTCGGCGAACACTGAAGCTTTCTTT.